This is a list of T cell receptor beta chains from one sample in a study of cytomegalovirus exposure and HLA in healthy donors. Libraries were prepared by immunoSEQ multiplex PCR; TCRdb keeps only in-frame clonotypes and omits some of them. In the table there are roughly 160,000 clones, 84% of which are singletons. Sequenced material: PBMCs. The receptors originated from a boy younger than 10 in good health and CMV-seronegative. Each CDR3 is given with its conserved first and last residue.

TRBV29-1	TRBJ2-7	12	CSVEAGRDEQYF
TRBV5-6	TRBJ1-2	17	CASSLALVTGVNYGYTF
TRBV7-2	TRBJ2-3	15	CASSYGTGDEVTQYF
TRBV27	TRBJ1-1	16	CASSPGTGKADTEAFF
TRBV10-3	TRBJ2-7	12	CAIGGGTYEQYF
TRBV6-1	TRBJ1-5	15	CASSEGGQRNQPQHF
TRBV28	TRBJ2-7	14	CASSLQEPIYEQYF
TRBV6-6	TRBJ2-3	11	CASSPTDTQYF
TRBV28	TRBJ1-2	11	CGVLNNYGYTF
TRBV6-5	TRBJ2-7	15	CASSPVPGAAYEQYF
TRBV5-5	TRBJ1-4	16	CASSPVTGRLGEKLFF
TRBV11-2	TRBJ2-3	15	CASSRTSGGADTQYF
TRBV9	TRBJ2-7	15	CASSSGGGRAYEQYF
TRBV11-2	TRBJ2-1	17	CASSLFAGGGLFNEQFF
TRBV28	TRBJ2-3	16	CASSLTGGGSTDTQYF